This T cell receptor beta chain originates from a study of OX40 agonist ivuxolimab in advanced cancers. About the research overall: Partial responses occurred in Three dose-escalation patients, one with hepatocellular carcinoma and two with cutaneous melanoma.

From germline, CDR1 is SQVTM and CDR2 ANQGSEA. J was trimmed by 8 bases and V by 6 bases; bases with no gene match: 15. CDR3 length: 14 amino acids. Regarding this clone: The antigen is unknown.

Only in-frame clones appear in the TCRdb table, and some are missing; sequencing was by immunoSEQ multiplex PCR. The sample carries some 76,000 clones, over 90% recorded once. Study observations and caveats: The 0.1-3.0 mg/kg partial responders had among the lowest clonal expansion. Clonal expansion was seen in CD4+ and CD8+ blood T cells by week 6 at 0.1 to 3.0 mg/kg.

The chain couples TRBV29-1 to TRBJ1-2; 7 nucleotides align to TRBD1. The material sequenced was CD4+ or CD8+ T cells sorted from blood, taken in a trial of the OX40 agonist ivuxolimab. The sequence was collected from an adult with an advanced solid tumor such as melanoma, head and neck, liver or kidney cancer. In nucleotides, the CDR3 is TGCAGCGTACCAGACCGGACAGGTATGACGGGCTACACCTTC. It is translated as CSVPDRTGMTGYTF.